This T cell receptor (beta chain) came from a study of shared clonotypes between healthy human individuals. Remarks on this clone: Its antigen is unknown.

Broader study findings: Generally, estimated richness proved larger in naive subsets than it did in memory subsets.

Only in-frame clones appear in the TCRdb table, and some are missing; sequencing was by immunoSEQ multiplex PCR. Among millions of clones, more than 80% were seen once, and the ten largest hold roughly 0.36%. V was clipped by 1 base and J by 2 bases, with 14 bases between them. Germline V gives CDR1 SGHTA, CDR2 FQGNSA. The CDR3 extends over 16 amino acids. Sequenced material: naive CD4+ T cells from PBMCs. Regarding subset: CD45RA+ positively selected. The chain has TRBV7-2 and TRBJ2-5; no firm D call. The clonotype was recovered from a man younger than 35 in good health. Some clones in this sample may be carry-over from other donors' samples. The CDR3 region is CASSLDRAQAQETQYF. For the CDR3, the DNA is TGTGCCAGCAGCTTAGACCGCGCCCAGGCACAAGAGACCCAGTACTTC. The whole variable domain, remainder taken from reference TRBV7-2 and TRBJ2-5, is GAGVSQSPSNKVTEKGKDVELRCDPISGHTALYWYRQSLGQGLEFLIYFQGNSAPDKSGLPSDRFSAERTGGSVSTLTIQRTQQEDSAVYLCASSLDRAQAQETQYFGPGTRLLVL.